A selection of T cell receptor beta chains follows, all from one sample in a study of Graves' ophthalmopathy and Graves' hyperthyroidism. TCRdb recomputed calls from the multiplex PCR reads with MiXCR, one row per CDR3 protein. The sample holds 650,000 to 900,000 distinct CDR3 sequences; around 40% are singletons and the top ten take 44%. The sample consisted of peripheral blood. The source is an adult man with Graves' ophthalmopathy. Both conserved end residues are part of each CDR3. Each record gives: J gene, clone size, V gene, D gene, CDR3 protein, CDR3 DNA. A D gene is named only where the DNA matches it firmly. The listing skips clone size in some rows; elsewhere it reads once, few, many or a size class.

J: TRBJ2-7; size: once; V: TRBV24-1; D: NA; CDR3: CASSEAEGLYEQYF; DNA: TGTGCCAGCAGTGAAGCGGAGGGATTATACGAGCAGTACTTC
J: TRBJ1-1; size: once; V: TRBV20-1; D: NA; CDR3: CSAVPDSHALSNLNTEAFF; DNA: TGCAGTGCCGTGCCCGACAGCCACGCCTTAAGCAATTTGAACACTGAAGCTTTCTTT
J: TRBJ1-2; size: NA; V: TRBV7-9; D: NA; CDR3: CASSHRQYSNYGYTF; DNA: TGTGCCAGCAGCCACCGACAGTATTCCAACTATGGCTACACCTTC
J: TRBJ2-6; size: NA; V: TRBV7-9; D: TRBD2; CDR3: CASSPWGGSGANVLTF; DNA: TGTGCCAGCAGCCCCTGGGGAGGGTCTGGGGCCAACGTCCTGACTTTC
J: TRBJ2-5; size: NA; V: TRBV29-1; D: TRBD1; CDR3: CSVEVGTVSWGETQYF; DNA: TGCAGCGTTGAAGTCGGGACAGTGAGTTGGGGAGAGACCCAGTACTTC
J: TRBJ2-7; size: many; V: TRBV7-9; D: TRBD1; CDR3: CASSLGDRGNEQYF; DNA: TGTGCCAGCAGCTTAGGGGACAGGGGGAACGAGCAGTACTTC
J: TRBJ2-3; size: NA; V: TRBV15; D: NA; CDR3: CATSRDRDGTDTQYF; DNA: TGTGCCACCAGCAGAGACAGGGACGGCACAGATACGCAGTATTTT
J: TRBJ1-4; size: NA; V: TRBV10-3; D: NA; CDR3: CASSPPREKLFF; DNA: TGTGCCAGCAGTCCCCCACGTGAAAAACTGTTTTTT
J: TRBJ1-4; size: few; V: TRBV7-9; D: TRBD1; CDR3: CASSPGQADNEKLFF; DNA: TGTGCCAGCAGCCCCGGACAGGCCGATAATGAAAAACTGTTTTTT
J: TRBJ2-7; size: NA; V: TRBV9; D: NA; CDR3: CASSPQGFGEQYF; DNA: TGTGCCAGCAGCCCCCAGGGGTTTGGTGAGCAGTACTTC
J: TRBJ1-5; size: NA; V: TRBV24-1; D: NA; CDR3: CAPPQGDQPQHF; DNA: TGTGCTCCACCCCAGGGAGATCAGCCCCAGCATTTT
J: TRBJ2-7; size: many; V: TRBV2; D: NA; CDR3: CASRVTYEQYF; DNA: TGTGCCAGCAGGGTAACCTACGAGCAGTACTTC
J: TRBJ2-7; size: NA; V: TRBV5-1; D: TRBD2; CDR3: CASSLGLAGGTTYEQYF; DNA: TGCGCCAGCAGCTTGGGACTAGCGGGAGGAACGACCTACGAGCAGTACTTC
J: TRBJ1-3; size: few; V: TRBV20-1; D: TRBD1; CDR3: CSARSGGSGNTIYF; DNA: TGCAGTGCTAGATCAGGGGGCTCGGGAAACACCATATATTTT
J: TRBJ1-1; size: few; V: TRBV4-3; D: NA; CDR3: CASSQDFRQMNTEAFF; DNA: TGTGCCAGCAGCCAAGATTTCCGACAGATGAACACTGAAGCTTTCTTT
J: TRBJ2-2; size: NA; V: TRBV25-1; D: NA; CDR3: CASRTGTTGELFF; DNA: TGTGCCAGCAGGACAGGAACGACCGGGGAGCTGTTTTTT
J: TRBJ2-6; size: once; V: TRBV29-1; D: NA; CDR3: CSVELGGPGANVLTF; DNA: TGCAGCGTTGAGCTGGGCGGACCTGGGGCCAACGTCCTGACTTTC
J: TRBJ2-5; size: NA; V: TRBV4-2; D: TRBD2; CDR3: CASSQGFGTSGKKPETQYF; DNA: TGTGCCAGCAGCCAAGGTTTCGGAACTAGCGGGAAGAAACCAGAGACCCAGTACTTC
J: TRBJ2-2; size: NA; V: TRBV19; D: NA; CDR3: CASRGVGGELFF; DNA: TGTGCCAGTAGGGGGGTTGGCGGGGAGCTGTTTTTT
J: TRBJ1-5; size: NA; V: TRBV20-1; D: NA; CDR3: CSASGNQPQHF; DNA: TGCAGTGCTAGCGGCAATCAGCCCCAGCATTTT
J: TRBJ1-1; size: many; V: TRBV7-6; D: NA; CDR3: CASSSRNTEAFF; DNA: TGTGCCAGCAGCTCTCGGAACACTGAAGCTTTCTTT
J: TRBJ2-5; size: once; V: TRBV7-7; D: NA; CDR3: CASSSPGVVETQYF; DNA: TGTGCTAGCAGCTCGCCGGGGGTAGTGGAGACCCAGTACTTC
J: TRBJ1-6; size: NA; V: TRBV19; D: NA; CDR3: CASSAGARNSPLHF; DNA: TGTGCCAGTAGTGCAGGGGCGCGGAATTCACCCCTCCACTTT
J: TRBJ1-2; size: many; V: TRBV7-2; D: NA; CDR3: CASSATGGYTF; DNA: TGTGCCAGCAGCGCCACAGGTGGCTACACCTTC
J: TRBJ1-4; size: NA; V: TRBV7-9; D: TRBD1; CDR3: CASSPQGAGDGKLFF; DNA: TGTGCCAGCAGCCCCCAGGGGGCAGGGGATGGAAAACTGTTTTTT
J: TRBJ1-2; size: few; V: TRBV2; D: TRBD1; CDR3: CASGQGVYGYTF; DNA: TGTGCCAGCGGACAGGGGGTCTATGGCTACACCTTC
J: TRBJ1-1; size: many; V: TRBV14; D: NA; CDR3: CASSWGPQNTEAFF; DNA: TGTGCCAGCAGCTGGGGGCCTCAGAACACTGAAGCTTTCTTT
J: TRBJ2-5; size: few; V: TRBV12-3/TRBV12-4; D: NA; CDR3: CASGSGWETQYF; DNA: TGTGCTAGTGGTTCAGGGTGGGAGACCCAGTACTTC
J: TRBJ1-1; size: NA; V: TRBV7-9; D: TRBD1; CDR3: CASSTYAEYYRGVNTEAFF; DNA: TGTGCCAGCAGTACCTACGCCGAGTACTACAGGGGTGTGAACACTGAAGCTTTCTTT
J: TRBJ2-7; size: many; V: TRBV7-8; D: TRBD1; CDR3: CASSLVAGGNYEQYF; DNA: TGTGCCAGCAGCTTAGTGGCAGGGGGAAACTACGAGCAGTACTTC
J: TRBJ1-2; size: many; V: TRBV10-3; D: NA; CDR3: CAISEWSRERGNYGYTF; DNA: TGTGCCATCAGTGAGTGGAGCAGGGAAAGGGGAAACTATGGCTACACCTTC
J: TRBJ2-1; size: NA; V: TRBV7-2; D: NA; CDR3: CASSFGQFEQFF; DNA: TGTGCCAGCAGCTTCGGACAGTTCGAGCAGTTCTTC
J: TRBJ2-7; size: NA; V: TRBV2; D: NA; CDR3: CASSQAWGASYEQYF; DNA: TGTGCCAGCAGCCAAGCTTGGGGGGCGAGCTACGAGCAGTACTTC
J: TRBJ2-5; size: many; V: TRBV12-3/TRBV12-4; D: NA; CDR3: CASTSQGRETQYF; DNA: TGTGCCAGCACCAGTCAGGGACGGGAGACCCAGTACTTC
J: TRBJ2-5; size: few; V: TRBV5-6; D: NA; CDR3: CASTSGYQETQYF; DNA: TGTGCCAGCACCTCGGGATACCAAGAGACCCAGTACTTC
J: TRBJ1-4; size: NA; V: TRBV28; D: NA; CDR3: CASSFGSNEKLFF; DNA: TGTGCCAGCAGTTTCGGCAGTAATGAAAAACTGTTTTTT
J: TRBJ2-6; size: many; V: TRBV2; D: NA; CDR3: CASRRISGANVLTF; DNA: TGTGCCAGCAGACGGATCTCTGGGGCCAACGTCCTGACTTTC
J: TRBJ1-1; size: few; V: TRBV19; D: NA; CDR3: CASSILGGGVTEAFF; DNA: TGTGCCAGTAGTATCTTGGGGGGCGGTGTCACTGAAGCTTTCTTT
J: TRBJ2-2; size: NA; V: TRBV20-1; D: NA; CDR3: CSAKPRIHTGELFF; DNA: TGCAGTGCTAAGCCCAGGATACACACCGGGGAGCTGTTTTTT
J: TRBJ2-7; size: NA; V: TRBV20-1; D: TRBD2; CDR3: CSARHGTSGSYEQYF; DNA: TGCAGTGCTAGGCATGGGACTAGCGGGAGTTACGAGCAGTACTTC
J: TRBJ2-2; size: NA; V: TRBV7-9; D: NA; CDR3: CASIPPGRTGELFF; DNA: TGTGCCAGTATCCCGCCAGGGAGGACCGGGGAGCTGTTTTTT
J: TRBJ1-6; size: NA; V: TRBV10-3; D: NA; CDR3: CASSFSPSADSPLHF; DNA: TGTGCCAGCAGTTTCAGTCCCTCGGCCGATTCACCCCTCCACTTT
J: TRBJ2-7; size: few; V: TRBV6-5; D: NA; CDR3: CASRDTPYEQYF; DNA: TGTGCCAGCAGGGACACCCCCTACGAGCAGTACTTC
J: TRBJ2-5; size: NA; V: TRBV25-1; D: TRBD1; CDR3: CASSSHSTGSGRETQYF; DNA: TGTGCCAGCAGTTCTCACTCGACAGGGTCGGGTCGAGAGACCCAGTACTTC
J: TRBJ1-6; size: many; V: TRBV14; D: NA; CDR3: CASSQPLWINSPLHF; DNA: TGTGCCAGCAGCCAGCCCCTCTGGATCAATTCACCCCTCCACTTT
J: TRBJ1-2; size: few; V: TRBV12-5; D: NA; CDR3: CASGSRGSNYGYTF; DNA: TGTGCTAGTGGTTCCAGGGGTTCTAACTATGGCTACACCTTC
J: TRBJ2-2; size: NA; V: TRBV11-1; D: TRBD1; CDR3: CASSAGTGVTGELFF; DNA: TGTGCCAGCAGCGCCGGGACAGGGGTCACCGGGGAGCTGTTTTTT
J: TRBJ1-4; size: few; V: TRBV9; D: NA; CDR3: CASSTLGGGGEKLFF; DNA: TGTGCCAGCAGCACCCTCGGGGGGGGAGGTGAAAAACTGTTTTTT
J: TRBJ2-7; size: NA; V: TRBV24-1; D: TRBD1; CDR3: CATSDPGTGGNYEQYF; DNA: TGTGCCACCAGTGACCCAGGGACAGGGGGCAACTACGAGCAGTACTTC
J: TRBJ2-5; size: few; V: TRBV9; D: NA; CDR3: CASSVLGGSEETQYF; DNA: TGTGCCAGCAGCGTATTAGGGGGGAGCGAGGAGACCCAGTACTTC
J: TRBJ1-2; size: few; V: TRBV20-1; D: TRBD1; CDR3: CSARDPDRTNYGYTF; DNA: TGCAGTGCTAGAGATCCGGACAGGACTAACTATGGCTACACCTTC
J: TRBJ1-6; size: once; V: TRBV10-3; D: NA; CDR3: CAISYGRDNSPLHF; DNA: TGTGCCATCAGTTACGGCAGGGATAATTCACCCCTCCACTTT
J: TRBJ1-2; size: NA; V: TRBV29-1; D: NA; CDR3: CSLGGGVANYGYTF; DNA: TGCAGCTTAGGAGGGGGGGTGGCCAACTATGGCTACACCTTC
J: TRBJ1-1; size: NA; V: TRBV25-1; D: NA; CDR3: CASSDSAGEPHTEAFF; DNA: TGTGCCAGCAGTGATAGTGCCGGGGAGCCCCACACTGAAGCTTTCTTT